This T cell receptor (beta chain) derives from a study of patients and donors after allogeneic stem cell transplantation. Germline V gene lookup returns CDR1 LGHDT and CDR2 YNNKEL (reference sequence). Trimming stripped 4 bases from V and 7 bases from J, with 17 bases between. This CDR3 has 15 amino acids. A single record per CDR3 protein comes from TCRdb applying MiXCR to the RT-PCR reads. The profile covers more than 850,000 distinct CDR3 sequences, with under 20% appearing a single time and approximately 5.9% taken by the ten largest. The source is a human donor who was either an allogeneic HSCT recipient or a stem cell or donor lymphocyte infusion donor (not recorded which). It is not recorded whose cells these are; they may come from a transplant donor. The V and J genes are TRBV3-1 and TRBJ2-1; D is perhaps TRBD1 (5 bases). The sequencing sample was made of blood, either unsorted or a sorted T cell fraction (not recorded which). CDR3 in amino acids: CASSLRGGLRNEQFF. Written as DNA, the CDR3 is TGTGCCAGCAGCCTAAGGGGCGGATTGAGGAATGAGCAGTTCTTC.